These 20 T cell receptor beta chains originate from one sample sequenced in a study of beta chain features in type 1 diabetes. Expressed TCRB transcripts were sequenced because the entire RNA isolate underwent reverse transcription. Method: immunoSEQ multiplex PCR; TCRdb's copy keeps in-frame clones and lacks some. The profile shows 850,000 to 900,000 clones, under 20% of them singletons. The sequenced sample was naive CD4+ T cells from blood. Receptor source: a woman between 18 and 30 years old in good health.

This clone has more than one count but fewer than ten. The CDR3 coding sequence is TGTGCCAGCAGGCACAGGGGAGGAGCCGGGGAGACCCAGTACTTC. Its translation is CASRHRGGAGETQYF. The rearrangement links TRBV7-2 to TRBJ2-5; tentatively, D is TRBD1 (7 bases). The germline gives CDR1 SGHTA, CDR2 FQGNSA. The CDR3 consists of 15 residues. V shed 6 bases and J shed 5 bases, with 19 bases lying between them.

V gene TRBV5-1 combines with J gene TRBJ1-2; no clear D. Germline lookup yields CDR1 SGHRS and CDR2 YFSETQ. The V end was cut by 4 bases, the J end by 1 base, with 11 bases between. This CDR3 has 14 residues. CDR3 sequence (DNA): TGCGCCAGCAGCCCACGGGAACGTAACTATGGCTACACCTTC. This sequence encodes CASSPRERNYGYTF.

This clone was recorded a few times. The gene calls are TRBV11-3 and TRBJ2-2; D gene uncertain. V gave up 3 bases and J gave up 0 bases, with 11 bases separating them. Germline-derived CDR1 and CDR2 are SGHNT and YENEEA. CDR3 length: 16 amino acids. The CDR3 sequence is CASSFPPLSNTGELFF. DNA for the CDR3: TGTGCCAGCAGCTTCCCCCCACTCTCGAACACCGGGGAGCTGTTTTTT.

The rearrangement links TRBV11-2 to TRBJ2-1; D gene unclear. Trimming pared 2 bases from V and 9 bases from J, leaving 11 bases between. CDR3 size: 13 residues. The V gene's germline CDR1 is SGHAT and CDR2 FQNNGV. This chain's CDR3 is CASSLSPLPEQFF. In DNA, the CDR3 is TGTGCCAGCAGCTTATCCCCCCTGCCTGAGCAGTTCTTC.

This rearrangement joins TRBV7-2 to TRBJ1-2; D unresolved. The CDR3 has 13 amino acids. Germline lookup yields CDR1 SGHTA and CDR2 FQGNSA. The V end lost 5 bases, the J end lost 6 bases, and 13 bases lay between the germline ends. This chain's CDR3 is CASSPNFFDGYTF. The CDR3 DNA is TGTGCCAGCAGCCCAAACTTCTTCGATGGCTACACCTTC. The full variable domain, completed using reference TRBV7-2 and TRBJ1-2, is GAGVSQSPSNKVTEKGKDVELRCDPISGHTALYWYRQSLGQGLEFLIYFQGNSAPDKSGLPSDRFSAERTGGSVSTLTIQRTQQEDSAVYLCASSPNFFDGYTFGSGTRLTVV.

The J gene is TRBJ2-1, the V gene TRBV2, with 7 bases aligning to TRBD2. The CDR3 has 13 amino acids. The germline V gene has CDR1 SNHLY and CDR2 FYNNEI. V was pared by 10 bases and J by 2 bases, with 5 bases of the junction left unmatched. CDR3 in amino acids: CAINREAYNEQFF. The CDR3 DNA follows: TGTGCCATCAACCGGGAGGCCTACAATGAGCAGTTCTTC.

The V and J genes are TRBV28 and TRBJ1-1, with unresolved D. The CDR3 loop spans 12 amino acids. The V end was cut by 6 bases, the J end by 3 bases, with 8 bases between. Germline CDR1 is MDHEN and CDR2 is SYDVKM. The CDR3 DNA reads TGTGCCAGCAGGAGAGGGTACACTGAAGCTTTCTTT. Translated: CASRRGYTEAFF. Full variable domain (missing parts from reference TRBV28 and TRBJ1-1): DVKVTQSSRYLVKRTGEKVFLECVQDMDHENMFWYRQDPGLGLRLIYFSYDVKMKEKGDIPEGYSVSREKKERFSLILESASTNQTSMYLCASRRGYTEAFFGQGTRLTVV.

This clone was detected a few times. The chain is built from TRBV5-4 and TRBJ1-2; TRBD1 matches 11 bases. V trimming: 0 bases; J trimming: 4 bases; junction bases outside the gene matches: 5. CDR1 and CDR2 (germline): SGHNT, YYREEE (reference sequence). This CDR3 is built from 16 residues. DNA of the CDR3: TGTGCCAGCAGCTTGGGAAGGACAGGGGGCTTCTATGGCTACACCTTC. This gives the protein CASSLGRTGGFYGYTF. The full variable domain, in which reference TRBV5-4 and TRBJ1-2 provide the parts outside the CDR3, is ETGVTQSPTHLIKTRGQQVTLRCSSQSGHNTVSWYQQALGQGPQFIFQYYREEENGRGNFPPRFSGLQFPNYSSELNVNALELDDSALYLCASSLGRTGGFYGYTFGSGTRLTVV.

This clone occurred a few times. The chain joins TRBV5-5 to TRBJ2-7; TRBD1 matches at 7 bases. The germline V gene has CDR1 SGHKS and CDR2 YYEKEE (reference sequence). J lost 1 base, V lost 0 bases, and 4 bases had no gene match. This CDR3 has 15 amino acids. DNA of the CDR3: TGTGCCAGCAGCTTGGCCCCGGGACAGTCCTACGAGCAGTACTTC. This translates into CASSLAPGQSYEQYF.

This clone was seen at least ten times. Other nucleotide sequences in the sample specify the same CDR3. This chain joins TRBV18 and TRBJ2-5; D gene uncertain. Germline CDR1 reads KGHSH; CDR2 reads LQKENI. The length of the CDR3 is 12 residues. V was cut by 1 base and J by 2 bases, with 2 bases left in between. CDR3 sequence reads: CASSPRQETQYF. Written as DNA, the CDR3 is TGTGCCAGCTCACCACGGCAAGAGACCCAGTACTTC. Drawing the rest from reference TRBV18 and TRBJ2-5, the complete variable domain is NAGVMQNPRHLVRRRGQEARLRCSPMKGHSHVYWYRQLPEEGLKFMVYLQKENIIDESGMPKERFSAEFPKEGPSILRIQQVVRGDSAAYFCASSPRQETQYFGPGTRLLVL.

This clone has just a few counts. The V and J genes are TRBV15 and TRBJ2-5; the match to TRBD2 covers 8 bases. The CDR3 runs 15 residues. Germline V gives CDR1 LNHNV, CDR2 YYDKDF (reference sequence). J gave up 2 bases and V 1 base, and 3 bases lay outside the gene matches. The CDR3 coding sequence is TGTGCCACCAGCAGAGGGGGGACTAGTCAAGAGACCCAGTACTTC. Residues: CATSRGGTSQETQYF. The full variable domain, its missing parts supplied by reference TRBV15 and TRBJ2-5, is DAMVIQNPRYQVTQFGKPVTLSCSQTLNHNVMYWYQQKSSQAPKLLFHYYDKDFNNEADTPDNFQSRRPNTSFCFLDIRSPGLGDTAMYLCATSRGGTSQETQYFGPGTRLLVL.

The chain uses TRBV10-3 and TRBJ2-1; possible D gene TRBD2, 6 bases. V was shortened by 5 bases and J by 4 bases, with 15 bases between the two germline ends. The CDR3 totals 15 residues. The germline V gene encodes CDR1 ENHRY and CDR2 SYGVKD. The CDR3 loop reads CAISTGLAKYNEQFF. The CDR3, as DNA: TGTGCCATCAGTACGGGACTCGCAAAGTACAATGAGCAGTTCTTC.

The rearrangement uses TRBV19 and TRBJ2-6; TRBD2 is a possible D gene (6 bases). Germline assignment: CDR1 LNHDA and CDR2 SQIVND (reference sequence). CDR3 length: 18 amino acids. The ends were cut back, 4 bases at V and 0 bases at J, with 16 bases in the middle. CDR3 in amino acids: CASSNSGTRGSGANVLTF. DNA of the CDR3: TGTGCCAGTAGTAATTCCGGGACGCGGGGCTCTGGGGCCAACGTCCTGACTTTC.

V usage is TRBV7-2 and J usage is TRBJ2-1; 8 nucleotides line up with TRBD2. CDR3 length equals 15 residues. Germline CDR1 is SGHTA and CDR2 is FQGNSA. After removal of 5 bases from V and 7 bases from J, the junction contained 10 bases not matched to a gene. The CDR3 DNA follows: TGTGCCAGCAGCCCCGAGCGGGCGGGAGGAAATGAGCAGTTCTTC. Amino acids: CASSPERAGGNEQFF. The full variable domain, rest sourced from reference TRBV7-2 and TRBJ2-1, is GAGVSQSPSNKVTEKGKDVELRCDPISGHTALYWYRQSLGQGLEFLIYFQGNSAPDKSGLPSDRFSAERTGGSVSTLTIQRTQQEDSAVYLCASSPERAGGNEQFFGPGTRLTVL.

CDR3 in DNA: TGCGCCAGCAGCTTGTTTGGGACAGTGAACACTGAAGCTTTCTTT. Protein: CASSLFGTVNTEAFF. The rearrangement links TRBV5-1 to TRBJ1-1; 7 nucleotides match TRBD1. The V gene end was trimmed by 1 base and the J gene end by 0 bases; junction bases not matched to a gene: 3. The CDR3 has 15 amino acids. Per germline, CDR1 SGHRS and CDR2 YFSETQ.

A few counts support this clone. The chain is built from TRBV7-3 and TRBJ2-1, with TRBD2 matching 9 bases. Looked up from germline, CDR1 is SGHTA and CDR2 is FQGTGA. The CDR3 has 15 amino acids. V trimming: 2 bases; J trimming: 10 bases; junction bases outside the gene matches: 9. Written as DNA, the CDR3 is TGTGCCAGCAGCTTATCAGCGGGAGGACATTGGGAGCAGTTCTTC. Translating gives CASSLSAGGHWEQFF.

The V gene is TRBV11-2, the J gene TRBJ1-5; 8 bases match TRBD1. CDR1 is SGHAT, CDR2 FQNNGV, per germline. Trimming at V came to 5 bases and at J to 2 bases, leaving 5 bases not matched to a gene. The CDR3 contains 15 residues. In DNA form, the CDR3 reads TGTGCCAGCAGCATGACAGGGGATGGCAATCAGCCCCAGCATTTT. It encodes CASSMTGDGNQPQHF.

The chain links TRBV6-5 to TRBJ2-7; 12 positions agree with TRBD2. The CDR3 runs to 14 residues. Germline V gives CDR1 MNHEY, CDR2 SVGAGI. The trim removed 6 bases at V and 4 bases at J, leaving 4 bases unmatched. The CDR3 bases are TGTGCCAGCAGGCTAGCGGGAGGGGATTACGAGCAGTACTTC. It yields the protein CASRLAGGDYEQYF.

This clone came up a few times. The gene calls are TRBV5-4 and TRBJ2-4, with a possible D match to TRBD1 (6 bases). The germline V gene has CDR1 SGHNT and CDR2 YYREEE (reference sequence). The CDR3 extends over 17 amino acids. Trimming removed 4 bases at V and 1 base at J, with 18 bases between. The CDR3: CASSPLWLDSAKNIQYF. The CDR3 DNA reads TGTGCCAGCAGCCCGCTGTGGCTGGACAGTGCCAAAAACATTCAGTACTTC.

CDR3 DNA: TGTGCCAGCGGCCGGGACAGGGGTTTCCATCAGCCCCAGCATTTT. This translates into CASGRDRGFHQPQHF. V is TRBV27 and J is TRBJ1-5, with 10 bases matching TRBD1. The J segment lost 5 bases and the V segment lost 8 bases, leaving 9 bases of the junction unmatched. CDR3 length equals 15 residues. The germline gives CDR1 MNHEY, CDR2 SMNVEV (reference sequence).